The rows below give T cell receptor beta chains drawn from one sample of a study of T cells in Graves' hyperthyroidism and ophthalmopathy. One entry per CDR3 protein results from TCRdb running MiXCR on the multiplex PCR reads. The sample holds some 550,000 distinct CDR3 sequences, approximately 16% seen once. The specimen sequenced was blood. Receptor source: a woman in her thirties or forties with Graves' ophthalmopathy. The CDR3 runs from the conserved cysteine through the conserved F or W. D genes are given only for firm matches. A clone size is listed for some rows: how often the clone was seen (once, few, many), or a class if it is expanded.

V gene: TRBV20-1
clone size: many
J gene: TRBJ1-1
D gene: TRBD1
CDR3 DNA: TGCAGTGCTAGAGATGGGGGACAGGGGGTGCCTGAAGCTTTCTTT
CDR3 protein: CSARDGGQGVPEAFF

V gene: TRBV20-1
clone size: few
J gene: TRBJ2-7
D gene: -
CDR3 DNA: TGCAGTGCTAGAGAACCGTCAGGGTGGAACGAGCAGTACTTC
CDR3 protein: CSAREPSGWNEQYF

V gene: TRBV12-3/TRBV12-4
clone size: once
J gene: TRBJ2-6
D gene: TRBD2
CDR3 DNA: TGTGCCAGCAGTTTAGTCAGCGGGGGCTTCTCTGGGGCCAACGTCCTGACTTTC
CDR3 protein: CASSLVSGGFSGANVLTF

V gene: TRBV7-8
clone size: -
J gene: TRBJ1-3
D gene: -
CDR3 DNA: TGTGCCAGCAGCTCAGCCCCTTCGCAGATCTACTCTGGAAACACCATATATTTT
CDR3 protein: CASSSAPSQIYSGNTIYF

V gene: TRBV12-3/TRBV12-4
clone size: -
J gene: TRBJ1-4
D gene: -
CDR3 DNA: TGTGCCAGCTCCAGGGTGAATGCGGGAACTAATGAAAAACTGTTTTTT
CDR3 protein: CASSRVNAGTNEKLFF

V gene: TRBV11-2
clone size: many
J gene: TRBJ2-5
D gene: -
CDR3 DNA: TGTGCCAGCAGCCCCGGACACCGGTCACAAGAGACCCAGTACTTC
CDR3 protein: CASSPGHRSQETQYF

V gene: TRBV28
clone size: many
J gene: TRBJ1-2
D gene: TRBD1
CDR3 DNA: TGTGCCAACAGGGGAAGAAGAGGGGGCTACACCTTC
CDR3 protein: CANRGRRGGYTF

V gene: TRBV28
clone size: many
J gene: TRBJ2-5
D gene: -
CDR3 DNA: TGTGCCAGCAGTTTATCGCAGGACCAAGAGACCCAGTACTTC
CDR3 protein: CASSLSQDQETQYF

V gene: TRBV12-3/TRBV12-4
clone size: -
J gene: TRBJ2-2
D gene: TRBD1
CDR3 DNA: TGTGCCAGCAGAGCACAGGGGGTCCACACCGGGGAGCTGTTTTTT
CDR3 protein: CASRAQGVHTGELFF

V gene: TRBV20-1
clone size: many
J gene: TRBJ2-7
D gene: -
CDR3 DNA: TGCAGTGCCCGAGTCATCCCCTCCTACGAGCAGTACTTC
CDR3 protein: CSARVIPSYEQYF

V gene: TRBV20-1
clone size: many
J gene: TRBJ2-7
D gene: -
CDR3 DNA: TGCAGTGCTAGAGGGGGGGTTAGCGCGATACCTTTCTCCTACGAGCAGTACTTC
CDR3 protein: CSARGGVSAIPFSYEQYF

V gene: TRBV5-8
clone size: few
J gene: TRBJ2-5
D gene: -
CDR3 DNA: TGTGCCAGCAGCTTGTCGGGGGGCTTCGAATCCCAGTACTTC
CDR3 protein: CASSLSGGFESQYF

V gene: TRBV9
clone size: few
J gene: TRBJ2-1
D gene: -
CDR3 DNA: TGTGCCAGCAGCGGGACCCACAATGAGCAGTTCTTC
CDR3 protein: CASSGTHNEQFF

V gene: TRBV5-5
clone size: few
J gene: TRBJ1-3
D gene: -
CDR3 DNA: TGTGCCAGCAGCCTGGGTCACCAACCGACTGGAAACACCATATATTTT
CDR3 protein: CASSLGHQPTGNTIYF

V gene: TRBV6-2/TRBV6-3
clone size: -
J gene: TRBJ2-3
D gene: TRBD2
CDR3 DNA: TGTGCCAGCACCGTAGCGGGAGCGAGAACAGATACGCAGTATTTT
CDR3 protein: CASTVAGARTDTQYF

V gene: TRBV28
clone size: many
J gene: TRBJ1-1
D gene: -
CDR3 DNA: TGTGCCAGCAGTTTGAGGGTGAGCACACCACCCCTGAACACTGAAGCTTTCTTT
CDR3 protein: CASSLRVSTPPLNTEAFF

V gene: TRBV7-9
clone size: -
J gene: TRBJ1-3
D gene: -
CDR3 DNA: TGTGCCAGCAGCCCCGGGAGGGACGGAAACACCATATATTTT
CDR3 protein: CASSPGRDGNTIYF

V gene: TRBV19
clone size: few
J gene: TRBJ2-2
D gene: TRBD1
CDR3 DNA: TGTGCCAGTAGTTTCGGACAGGGGGCAGGCACCGGGGAGCTGTTTTTT
CDR3 protein: CASSFGQGAGTGELFF

V gene: TRBV5-1
clone size: -
J gene: TRBJ1-1
D gene: -
CDR3 DNA: TGCGCCAGCAGACGGGGGATGAACACTGAAGCTTTCTTT
CDR3 protein: CASRRGMNTEAFF

V gene: TRBV18
clone size: -
J gene: TRBJ2-7
D gene: -
CDR3 DNA: TGTGCCAGCTTCCCCGGACCGGAGGCGGGACACACTTACGAGCAGTACTTC
CDR3 protein: CASFPGPEAGHTYEQYF

V gene: TRBV4-1
clone size: many
J gene: TRBJ2-3
D gene: -
CDR3 DNA: TGCGCCAGCAGTCTCCGGGAGTCCGACACAGATACGCAGTATTTT
CDR3 protein: CASSLRESDTDTQYF

V gene: TRBV7-8
clone size: many
J gene: TRBJ2-2
D gene: TRBD2
CDR3 DNA: TGTGCCAGCAGCCTTAGCGGGAGAGGGGTCGGGGAGCTGTTTTTT
CDR3 protein: CASSLSGRGVGELFF

V gene: TRBV5-1
clone size: few
J gene: TRBJ2-7
D gene: TRBD2
CDR3 DNA: TGCGCCAGCAGCTCTCCGACGACTAGCGGGAGTTCCCACGAGCAGTACTTC
CDR3 protein: CASSSPTTSGSSHEQYF

V gene: TRBV20-1
clone size: many
J gene: TRBJ2-5
D gene: TRBD1
CDR3 DNA: TGCAGTGCTAGAGTTCCAGGGACAGGGGCCGAGACCCAGTACTTC
CDR3 protein: CSARVPGTGAETQYF

V gene: TRBV28
clone size: many
J gene: TRBJ1-5
D gene: TRBD1
CDR3 DNA: TGTGCCAGCAGGCCCAATGGACAGGGAAGGAGCAATCAGCCCCAGCATTTT
CDR3 protein: CASRPNGQGRSNQPQHF

V gene: TRBV20-1
clone size: many
J gene: TRBJ1-5
D gene: -
CDR3 DNA: TGCAGTGCTAGAGATGGGTGGGAAGGCAATCAGCCCCAGCATTTT
CDR3 protein: CSARDGWEGNQPQHF

V gene: TRBV7-6
clone size: few
J gene: TRBJ2-7
D gene: -
CDR3 DNA: TGTGCCAGCAGCCTGGGTGAAGGGTCCGAGCAGTACTTC
CDR3 protein: CASSLGEGSEQYF

V gene: TRBV6-1
clone size: few
J gene: TRBJ2-1
D gene: -
CDR3 DNA: TGTGCCAGCAGTGAACCGGGACTTCTTACTAACAATGAGCAGTTCTTC
CDR3 protein: CASSEPGLLTNNEQFF

V gene: TRBV18
clone size: -
J gene: TRBJ2-1
D gene: TRBD2
CDR3 DNA: TGTGCCAGCTCAACCCGGACTAGCGGGAGGTATGAGCAGTTCTTC
CDR3 protein: CASSTRTSGRYEQFF

V gene: TRBV20-1
clone size: many
J gene: TRBJ2-2
D gene: -
CDR3 DNA: TGCAGTGCTAGAGTCACTGGAGAGAACACCGGGGAGCTGTTTTTT
CDR3 protein: CSARVTGENTGELFF

V gene: TRBV12-3/TRBV12-4
clone size: -
J gene: TRBJ2-7
D gene: TRBD1
CDR3 DNA: TGTGCCAGCAGTTCCCACGGGACAGCGATCTCCTACGAGCAGTACTTC
CDR3 protein: CASSSHGTAISYEQYF

V gene: TRBV2
clone size: -
J gene: TRBJ2-2
D gene: TRBD2
CDR3 DNA: TGTGCCAGCAATCCGCGGGAGAAAGGCGGGGAGCTGTTTTTT
CDR3 protein: CASNPREKGGELFF

V gene: TRBV25-1
clone size: few
J gene: TRBJ1-4
D gene: TRBD1
CDR3 DNA: TGTGCCAGCAGTGAGGCCCGGGACAGGAGCGAAAAACTGTTTTTT
CDR3 protein: CASSEARDRSEKLFF

V gene: TRBV7-3
clone size: -
J gene: TRBJ2-4
D gene: -
CDR3 DNA: TGTGCCAGCAGCTTAGGAGGGTGGGAGAACATTCAGTACTTC
CDR3 protein: CASSLGGWENIQYF

V gene: TRBV25-1
clone size: -
J gene: TRBJ2-7
D gene: -
CDR3 DNA: TGTGCCAGCAGTCGCGGGGAACCCGGCGGGGAGCAGTACTTC
CDR3 protein: CASSRGEPGGEQYF

V gene: TRBV7-9
clone size: many
J gene: TRBJ2-3
D gene: TRBD2
CDR3 DNA: TGTGCCAGCAACCCGGGCGGGGGTCGAGATACGCAGTATTTT
CDR3 protein: CASNPGGGRDTQYF

V gene: TRBV11-2
clone size: many
J gene: TRBJ1-4
D gene: TRBD1
CDR3 DNA: TGTGCCAGCAGCTCAAGGACAGGGCAAAAACTGTTTTTT
CDR3 protein: CASSSRTGQKLFF

V gene: TRBV5-1
clone size: many
J gene: TRBJ2-3
D gene: TRBD1
CDR3 DNA: TGCGCCAGCAGCTTGTGGGACAGGACAGATACGCAGTATTTT
CDR3 protein: CASSLWDRTDTQYF

V gene: TRBV7-8
clone size: few
J gene: TRBJ1-1
D gene: -
CDR3 DNA: TGTGCCAGCAGCTTAAGACGGGTAGGGGGGAACACTGAAGCTTTCTTT
CDR3 protein: CASSLRRVGGNTEAFF

V gene: TRBV12-3/TRBV12-4
clone size: -
J gene: TRBJ2-4
D gene: -
CDR3 DNA: TGTGCCAGCAGCTACAGGGGGGGAAACATTCAGTACTTC
CDR3 protein: CASSYRGGNIQYF

V gene: TRBV6-1
clone size: -
J gene: TRBJ2-5
D gene: -
CDR3 DNA: TGTGCCAGCCGACAATCCCAGAGGGGAGTAGAGACCCAGTACTTC
CDR3 protein: CASRQSQRGVETQYF

V gene: TRBV20-1
clone size: few
J gene: TRBJ2-4
D gene: -
CDR3 DNA: TGCAGTGCTAGTACCGGGACGCCGCTTCAGTACTTC
CDR3 protein: CSASTGTPLQYF

V gene: TRBV18
clone size: many
J gene: TRBJ1-1
D gene: -
CDR3 DNA: TGTGCCAGCTCAGGGGGTGACACTGAAGCTTTCTTT
CDR3 protein: CASSGGDTEAFF

V gene: TRBV2
clone size: many
J gene: TRBJ1-2
D gene: -
CDR3 DNA: TGTGCCAGTCAGTCGCAAATCGGCGGCTATGGCTACACCTTC
CDR3 protein: CASQSQIGGYGYTF

V gene: TRBV2
clone size: few
J gene: TRBJ2-6
D gene: -
CDR3 DNA: TGTGCCAGCAGGGGGGTGCGCGGCTCTGGGGCCAACGTCCTGACTTTC
CDR3 protein: CASRGVRGSGANVLTF

V gene: TRBV27
clone size: few
J gene: TRBJ2-1
D gene: -
CDR3 DNA: TGTGCCAGCCGAGACGGCGGAGGCTCCTACAATGAGCAGTTCTTC
CDR3 protein: CASRDGGGSYNEQFF

V gene: TRBV12-3/TRBV12-4
clone size: many
J gene: TRBJ2-1
D gene: -
CDR3 DNA: TGTGCCAGCAGTTTCTTCGTTGGTGGATCCTACAATGAGCAGTTCTTC
CDR3 protein: CASSFFVGGSYNEQFF

V gene: TRBV7-9
clone size: -
J gene: TRBJ2-3
D gene: TRBD2
CDR3 DNA: TGTGCCAGCAGCGAACCCCTCGAGAGCGGGGGGGCAAGTGATACGCAGTATTTT
CDR3 protein: CASSEPLESGGASDTQYF

V gene: TRBV7-8
clone size: many
J gene: TRBJ2-1
D gene: -
CDR3 DNA: TGTGCCAGCAGCTTAGAGAGGGGCGCCAATGAGCAGTTCTTC
CDR3 protein: CASSLERGANEQFF

V gene: TRBV12-3/TRBV12-4
clone size: once
J gene: TRBJ2-5
D gene: -
CDR3 DNA: TGTGCCAGCACTTTGACGGGGGAAGGTCAAGAGACCCAGTACTTC
CDR3 protein: CASTLTGEGQETQYF

V gene: TRBV2
clone size: few
J gene: TRBJ1-2
D gene: -
CDR3 DNA: TGTGCCAGCACCCCTGCCGCCGGGGGCCTCTACGGCTACACCTTC
CDR3 protein: CASTPAAGGLYGYTF

V gene: TRBV28
clone size: many
J gene: TRBJ1-3
D gene: -
CDR3 DNA: TGTGCCAGCAGTTTATGGGCCCCCGGGGCCTCTGGAAACACCATATATTTT
CDR3 protein: CASSLWAPGASGNTIYF

V gene: TRBV7-9
clone size: -
J gene: TRBJ2-1
D gene: -
CDR3 DNA: TGTGCCAGCAGCTTACCAGGGGCTACAAATGAGCAGTTCTTC
CDR3 protein: CASSLPGATNEQFF

V gene: TRBV12-5
clone size: -
J gene: TRBJ1-2
D gene: -
CDR3 DNA: TGTGCTAGTGGCTTAGACAGGTCTCCTCTAGGCTACACCTTC
CDR3 protein: CASGLDRSPLGYTF

V gene: TRBV29-1
clone size: many
J gene: TRBJ2-3
D gene: -
CDR3 DNA: TGCAGCGTTGGAGGCTCTAGCACAGATACGCAGTATTTT
CDR3 protein: CSVGGSSTDTQYF

V gene: TRBV5-1
clone size: -
J gene: TRBJ2-2
D gene: -
CDR3 DNA: TGCGCCAGCGGCCGTTTGGGGACCGGGGAGCTGTTTTTT
CDR3 protein: CASGRLGTGELFF

V gene: TRBV20-1
clone size: many
J gene: TRBJ2-1
D gene: TRBD1
CDR3 DNA: TGCAGTGCTAGATCCGACAGGGTACATGATGAGCAGTTCTTC
CDR3 protein: CSARSDRVHDEQFF

V gene: TRBV19
clone size: few
J gene: TRBJ1-1
D gene: -
CDR3 DNA: TGTGCCAGTACAATAGACAGGAGCCCACTGGCTTTCTTT
CDR3 protein: CASTIDRSPLAFF

V gene: TRBV3-1
clone size: many
J gene: TRBJ1-3
D gene: -
CDR3 DNA: TGTGCCAGCAGCCAACCGGGACGTGGAAACACCATATATTTT
CDR3 protein: CASSQPGRGNTIYF